These T cell receptor beta chains were read from a single sample in a study of cytomegalovirus exposure and HLA in healthy donors. Sequencing was performed with immunoSEQ multiplex PCR; in TCRdb, only in-frame clones are kept and a portion is missing. Here the sample spans about 140,000 clones, over 75% being singletons. Source material: PBMCs. The receptors were gathered from a man aged 45-60 years in good health and CMV-seronegative. Each CDR3 is given with its conserved first and last residue. A D gene is named only where the DNA matches it firmly.

>NA|TRBJ2-5|TRBV7-3
CASSLTPQETQYF
>NA|TRBJ2-1|TRBV7-2
CASSLESSQQFF
>TRBD1|TRBJ1-5|TRBV18
CASSLDRVDQPQHF
>TRBD1|TRBJ1-2|TRBV6-1
CASSAQPATKTGTNYGYTF
>NA|TRBJ1-2|TRBV27
CASSPHPTATMRGYTF
>TRBD1|TRBJ2-7|TRBV5-1
CASRSTGGTYEQYF
>TRBD1|TRBJ1-2|TRBV29-1
CSVSPGTGDYGYTF
>NA|TRBJ2-7|TRBV4-2
CASSGASGHSYEQYF
>NA|TRBJ1-1|TRBV30
CAWAWGGFNTEAFF
>NA|TRBJ2-7|TRBV5-1
CASSVGQQPYEQYF
>TRBD1|TRBJ1-1|TRBV9
CASSSQGTGNTEAFF
>TRBD2|TRBJ2-7|TRBV23-1
CASSHGLAGEQYF
>NA|TRBJ1-2|TRBV27
CASSLAGGNYGYTF
>NA|TRBJ2-7|TRBV11-3
CASSFRTYEQYF
>NA|TRBJ1-4|TRBV6-6
CASSYSGDSEKLFF
>NA|TRBJ1-2|TRBV10-3
CAISEPDSNYGYTF
>TRBD1|TRBJ2-7|TRBV5-1
CASFRDRLEQYF
>TRBD1|TRBJ2-3|TRBV5-6
CASRLDRGSRDTQYF
>NA|TRBJ1-5|TRBV30
CAWSVGAGQPQHF
>NA|TRBJ1-4|TRBV29-1
CSVDRDEKLFF
>NA|TRBJ2-3|TRBV19
CASGNEGAIGTDTQYF
>TRBD2|TRBJ2-1|TRBV7-8
CASSSGLAGGQNSRNEQFF
>TRBD2|TRBJ2-3|TRBV7-2
CASSQLGGGGSTDTQYF
>TRBD1|TRBJ1-1|TRBV4-1
CASTTGGVTEAFF
>TRBD2|TRBJ2-2|TRBV6-4
CASTTGGADMHTGELFF
>NA|TRBJ1-3|TRBV7-9
CASSPNGNTIYF
>NA|TRBJ1-2|TRBV7-9
CASSLIPAGPYGYTF
>TRBD2|TRBJ2-5|TRBV5-4
CASSFQAGVGETQYF
>TRBD1|TRBJ1-5|TRBV19
CASSIVPGQASWPQHF
>TRBD1|TRBJ1-3|TRBV6-1
CASRTGGSFGNTIYF
>TRBD1|TRBJ1-4|TRBV18
CASSPRDPGQGPRLNEKLFF
>NA|TRBJ1-1|TRBV5-1
CASSQGLLNTEAFF